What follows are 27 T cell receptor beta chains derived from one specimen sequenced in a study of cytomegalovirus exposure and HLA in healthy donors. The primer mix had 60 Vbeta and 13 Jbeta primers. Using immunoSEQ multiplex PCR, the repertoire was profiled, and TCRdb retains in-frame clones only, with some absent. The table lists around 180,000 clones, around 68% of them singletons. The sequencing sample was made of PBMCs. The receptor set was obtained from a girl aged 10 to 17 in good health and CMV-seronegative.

The CDR3 bases are TGTGCCAGCAGCGTGGGGGACAGGGGGGAGACCCAGTACTTC. It translates to CASSVGDRGETQYF. The chain uses TRBV9 and TRBJ2-5; TRBD1 agrees at 11 bases. The CDR3 sequence is 14 residues long. Germline V gene data show CDR1 as SGDLS and CDR2 as YYNGEE. After removal of 2 bases from V and 5 bases from J, the junction contained 2 bases not matched to a gene.

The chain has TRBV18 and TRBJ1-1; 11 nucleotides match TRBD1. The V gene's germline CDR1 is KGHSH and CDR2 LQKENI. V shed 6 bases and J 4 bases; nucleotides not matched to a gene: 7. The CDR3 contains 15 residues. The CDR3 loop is CASSRGQGERTEAFF. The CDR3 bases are TGTGCCAGCTCCCGGGGACAGGGGGAACGCACTGAAGCTTTCTTT. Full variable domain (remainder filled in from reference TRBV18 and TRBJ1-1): NAGVMQNPRHLVRRRGQEARLRCSPMKGHSHVYWYRQLPEEGLKFMVYLQKENIIDESGMPKERFSAEFPKEGPSILRIQQVVRGDSAAYFCASSRGQGERTEAFFGQGTRLTVV.

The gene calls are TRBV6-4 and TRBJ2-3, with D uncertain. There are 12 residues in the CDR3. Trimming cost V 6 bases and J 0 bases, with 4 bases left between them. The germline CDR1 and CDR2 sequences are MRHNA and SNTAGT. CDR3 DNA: TGTGCCAGCAGCTCCAGCACAGATACGCAGTATTTT. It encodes CASSSSTDTQYF.

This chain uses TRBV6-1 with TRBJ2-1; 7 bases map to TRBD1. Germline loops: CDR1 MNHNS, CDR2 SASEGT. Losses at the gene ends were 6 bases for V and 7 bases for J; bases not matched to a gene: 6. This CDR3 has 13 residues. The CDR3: CASSVTGTNEQFF. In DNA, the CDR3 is TGTGCCAGCAGCGTGACAGGGACGAATGAGCAGTTCTTC.

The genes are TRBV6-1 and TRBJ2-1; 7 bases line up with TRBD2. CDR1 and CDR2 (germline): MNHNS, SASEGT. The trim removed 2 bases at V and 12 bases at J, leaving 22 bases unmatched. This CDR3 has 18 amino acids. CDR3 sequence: CASSEFLQWSGAVFGQFF. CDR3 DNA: TGTGCCAGCAGTGAATTTCTACAGTGGAGCGGGGCGGTTTTTGGGCAGTTCTTC.

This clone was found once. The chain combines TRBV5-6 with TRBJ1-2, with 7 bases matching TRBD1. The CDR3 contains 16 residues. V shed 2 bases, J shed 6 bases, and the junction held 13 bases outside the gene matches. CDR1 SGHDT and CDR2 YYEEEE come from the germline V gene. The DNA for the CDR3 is TGTGCCAGCAGCTTCGGCGCAGGGACAGAGGAAGATGGCTACACCTTC. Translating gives CASSFGAGTEEDGYTF.

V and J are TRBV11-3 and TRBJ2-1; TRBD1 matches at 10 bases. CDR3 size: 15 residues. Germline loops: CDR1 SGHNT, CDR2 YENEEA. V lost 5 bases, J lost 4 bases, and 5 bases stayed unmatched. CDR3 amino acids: CASSPRQGAYNEQFF. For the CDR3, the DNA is TGTGCCAGCAGCCCACGACAGGGGGCGTACAATGAGCAGTTCTTC.

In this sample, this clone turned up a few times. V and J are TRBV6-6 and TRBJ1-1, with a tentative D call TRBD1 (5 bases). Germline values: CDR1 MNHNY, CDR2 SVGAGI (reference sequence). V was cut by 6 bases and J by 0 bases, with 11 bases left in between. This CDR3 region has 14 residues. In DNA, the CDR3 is TGTGCCAGCAGCCGCCCAGGGTTGAACACTGAAGCTTTCTTT. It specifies CASSRPGLNTEAFF.

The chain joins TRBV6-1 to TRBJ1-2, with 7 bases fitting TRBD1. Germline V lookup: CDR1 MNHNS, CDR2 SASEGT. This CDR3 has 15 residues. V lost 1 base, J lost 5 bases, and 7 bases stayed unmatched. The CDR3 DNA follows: TGTGCCAGCAGTGAAGTATTAGGACAGGCGTATGGCTACACCTTC. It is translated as CASSEVLGQAYGYTF.

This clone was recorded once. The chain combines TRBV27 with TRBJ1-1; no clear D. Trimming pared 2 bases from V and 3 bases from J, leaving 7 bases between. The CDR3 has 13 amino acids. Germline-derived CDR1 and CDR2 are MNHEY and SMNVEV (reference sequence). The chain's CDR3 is CASSLTRDTEAFF. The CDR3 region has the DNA TGTGCCAGCAGTTTAACTCGGGACACTGAAGCTTTCTTT.

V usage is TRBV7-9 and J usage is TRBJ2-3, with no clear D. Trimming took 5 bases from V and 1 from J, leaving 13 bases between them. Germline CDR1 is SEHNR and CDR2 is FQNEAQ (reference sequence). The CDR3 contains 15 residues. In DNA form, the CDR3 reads TGTGCCAGCAGCCCCCCAGTAGAGGGCACAGATACGCAGTATTTT. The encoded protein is CASSPPVEGTDTQYF.

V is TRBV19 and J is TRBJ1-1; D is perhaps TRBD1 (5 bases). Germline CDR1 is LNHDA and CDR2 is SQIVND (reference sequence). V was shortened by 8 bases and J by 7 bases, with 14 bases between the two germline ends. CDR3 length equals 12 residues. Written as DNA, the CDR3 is TGTGCCAGTCGACAGCGGGGATATGAAGCTTTCTTT. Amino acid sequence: CASRQRGYEAFF.

CDR3 sequence: CASSFQAGGPSREQFF. CDR3 sequence (DNA): TGTGCCAGCAGTTTCCAAGCGGGGGGGCCGTCTAGGGAGCAGTTCTTC. The chain joins TRBV6-5 to TRBJ2-1; TRBD2 agrees at 10 bases. The CDR3 has 16 amino acids. Germline lookup yields CDR1 MNHEY and CDR2 SVGAGI. The J segment lost 10 bases and the V segment lost 4 bases, leaving 13 bases of the junction unmatched.

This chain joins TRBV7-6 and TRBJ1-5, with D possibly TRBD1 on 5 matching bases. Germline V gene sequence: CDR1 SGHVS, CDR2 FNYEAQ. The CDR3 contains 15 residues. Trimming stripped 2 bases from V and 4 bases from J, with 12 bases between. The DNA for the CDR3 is TGTGCCAGCAGCTTATTCTCAGGGCTTAATCAGCCCCAGCATTTT. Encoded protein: CASSLFSGLNQPQHF.

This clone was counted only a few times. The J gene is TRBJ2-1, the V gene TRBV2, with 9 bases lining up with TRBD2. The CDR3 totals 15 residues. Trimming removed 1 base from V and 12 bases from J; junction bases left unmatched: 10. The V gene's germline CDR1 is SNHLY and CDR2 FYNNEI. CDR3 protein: CASSEGERGAGRQFF. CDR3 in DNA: TGTGCCAGCAGTGAAGGGGAGCGGGGGGCCGGGCGGCAGTTCTTC.

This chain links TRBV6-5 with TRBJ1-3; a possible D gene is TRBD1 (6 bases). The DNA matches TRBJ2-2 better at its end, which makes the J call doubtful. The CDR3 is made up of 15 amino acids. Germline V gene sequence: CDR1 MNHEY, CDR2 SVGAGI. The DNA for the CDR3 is TGTGCCAGCAGTTACCAGACAGGGAACACCGGGGAGCTGTTTTTT. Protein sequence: CASSYQTGNTGELFF.

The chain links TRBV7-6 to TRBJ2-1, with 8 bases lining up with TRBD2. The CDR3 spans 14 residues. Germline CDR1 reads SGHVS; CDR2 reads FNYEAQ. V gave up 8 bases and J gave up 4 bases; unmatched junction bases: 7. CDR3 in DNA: TGTGCCAGCGGGTGGGCGGGGGGTTACAATGAGCAGTTCTTC. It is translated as CASGWAGGYNEQFF.

CDR3 sequence (DNA): TGCGCCAGCAGCCCCGGGACAGTAGAAAATGAAAAACTGTTTTTT. This translates into CASSPGTVENEKLFF. The V and J genes are TRBV5-1 and TRBJ1-4; TRBD1 aligns across 7 bases. The CDR3 length is 15 residues. Germline V CDR1 and CDR2: SGHRS, YFSETQ. V lost 4 bases and J lost 5; bases outside the gene matches: 8.

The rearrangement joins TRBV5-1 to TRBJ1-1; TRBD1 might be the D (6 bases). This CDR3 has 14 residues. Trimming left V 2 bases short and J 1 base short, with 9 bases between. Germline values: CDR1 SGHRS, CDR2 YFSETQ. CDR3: CASSFLQGNTEAFF. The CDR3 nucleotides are TGCGCCAGCAGCTTTCTACAGGGGAACACTGAAGCTTTCTTT.

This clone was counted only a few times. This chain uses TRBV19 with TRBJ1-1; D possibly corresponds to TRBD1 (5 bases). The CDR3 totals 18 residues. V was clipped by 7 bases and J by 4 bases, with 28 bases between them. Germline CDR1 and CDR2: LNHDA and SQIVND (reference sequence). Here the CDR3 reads CASKNYAFGRGGSTEAFF. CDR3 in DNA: TGTGCCAGTAAGAACTATGCCTTCGGGAGGGGCGGTAGCACTGAAGCTTTCTTT. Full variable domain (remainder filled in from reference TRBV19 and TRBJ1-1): DGGITQSPKYLFRKEGQNVTLSCEQNLNHDAMYWYRQDPGQGLRLIYYSQIVNDFQKGDIAEGYSVSREKKESFPLTVTSAQKNPTAFYLCASKNYAFGRGGSTEAFFGQGTRLTVV.

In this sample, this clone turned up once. The CDR3 DNA reads TGCGCCAGCAGGCCGGGGACAGGGGGCGATTACGAGCAGTACTTC. It specifies CASRPGTGGDYEQYF. The chain couples TRBV5-1 to TRBJ2-7; 12 nucleotides align to TRBD1. Germline V CDR1 and CDR2: SGHRS, YFSETQ. This CDR3 region has 15 residues. J was trimmed by 4 bases and V by 5 bases; bases with no gene match: 7.

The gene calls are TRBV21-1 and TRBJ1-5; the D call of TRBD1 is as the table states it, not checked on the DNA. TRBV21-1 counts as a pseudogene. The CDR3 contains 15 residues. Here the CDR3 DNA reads TGTGCCAGCAGCAGAGGACAGGTTCGTTCTCAGCCCCAGCATTTT. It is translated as CASSRGQVRSQPQHF.

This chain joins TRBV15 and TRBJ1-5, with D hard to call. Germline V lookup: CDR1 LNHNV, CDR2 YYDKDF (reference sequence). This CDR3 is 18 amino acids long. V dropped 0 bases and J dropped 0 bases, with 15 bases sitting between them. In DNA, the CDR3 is TGTGCCACCAGCAGAGAATTGGCCCTCTCCGTTAGCAATCAGCCCCAGCATTTT. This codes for CATSRELALSVSNQPQHF.

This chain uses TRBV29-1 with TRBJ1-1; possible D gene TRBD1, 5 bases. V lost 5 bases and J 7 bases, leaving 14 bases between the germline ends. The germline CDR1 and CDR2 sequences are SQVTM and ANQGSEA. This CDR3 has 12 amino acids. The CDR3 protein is CSVRRQTYEAFF. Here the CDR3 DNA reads TGCAGCGTTCGGAGACAGACTTATGAAGCTTTCTTT.

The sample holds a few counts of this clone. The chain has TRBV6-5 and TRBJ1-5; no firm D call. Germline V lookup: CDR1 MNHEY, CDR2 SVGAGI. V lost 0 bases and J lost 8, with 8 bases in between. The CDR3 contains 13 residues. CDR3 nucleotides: TGTGCCAGCAGTTACTCCCCTCGGGAGCCCCAGCATTTT. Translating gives CASSYSPREPQHF.

The CDR3 region has the DNA TGTGCCAGCAGCTTGCGGACAGGGAAAATTTACGAGCAGTACTTC. Amino acids: CASSLRTGKIYEQYF. V gene TRBV5-6 combines with J gene TRBJ2-7; TRBD1 aligns across 8 bases. The CDR3 sequence is 15 residues long. CDR1 and CDR2 from the germline V gene are SGHDT and YYEEEE. Trimming cost V 1 base and J 4 bases; bases outside gene matches: 7. Full variable domain (remainder filled in from reference TRBV5-6 and TRBJ2-7): DAGVTQSPTHLIKTRGQQVTLRCSPKSGHDTVSWYQQALGQGPQFIFQYYEEEERQRGNFPDRFSGHQFPNYSSELNVNALLLGDSALYLCASSLRTGKIYEQYFGPGTRLTVT.

The CDR3 DNA sequence: TGCGCCAGCAGCTTGGATGGCGGGGGTAATGAGCAGTTCTTC. Its protein product is CASSLDGGGNEQFF. The chain couples TRBV5-1 to TRBJ2-1, with 7 positions matching TRBD2. After removal of 0 bases from V and 7 bases from J, the junction contained 4 bases not matched to a gene. The CDR3 consists of 14 residues. Per the germline V gene, CDR1 is SGHRS and CDR2 is YFSETQ.